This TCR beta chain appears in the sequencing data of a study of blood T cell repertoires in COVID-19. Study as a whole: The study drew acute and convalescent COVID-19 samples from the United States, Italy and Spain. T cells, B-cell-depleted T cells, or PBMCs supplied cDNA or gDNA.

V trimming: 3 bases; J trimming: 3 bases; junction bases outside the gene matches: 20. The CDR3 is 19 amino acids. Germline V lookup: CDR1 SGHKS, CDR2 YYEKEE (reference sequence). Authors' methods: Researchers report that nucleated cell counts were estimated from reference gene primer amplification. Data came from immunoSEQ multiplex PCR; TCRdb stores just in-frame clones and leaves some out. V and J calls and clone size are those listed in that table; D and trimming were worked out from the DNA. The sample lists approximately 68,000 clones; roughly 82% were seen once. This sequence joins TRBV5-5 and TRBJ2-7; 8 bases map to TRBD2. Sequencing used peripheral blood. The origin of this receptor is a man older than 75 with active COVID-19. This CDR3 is CASSSTLAGGRRGLYEQYF. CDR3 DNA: TGTGCCAGCAGCTCTACGTTGGCGGGAGGCAGGCGAGGTCTCTACGAGCAGTACTTC.